This T cell receptor (beta chain) is from a study of identical twins. TCRdb analysed the 5' RACE reads with MiXCR anew, one entry per CDR3 protein. Of 150,000 or so distinct CDR3 sequences listed, 3.5% are singletons. The junction had 13 bases not matched to a gene; V was cut back by 5 bases and J by 4 bases. The CDR3 sequence is 17 residues long. This clonotype was seen many times. The specimen was memory T cells sorted from blood. The chain uses TRBV12-3 or TRBV12-4 and TRBJ2-3; 9 bases agree with TRBD1. The clonotype originates from a man younger than 35 in good health. This chain's CDR3 is CASSLNTGTGPADTQYF. The CDR3, as DNA: TGTGCCAGCAGTCTCAATACCGGGACAGGGCCCGCAGATACGCAGTATTTT.